This is a list of T cell receptor beta chains from one sample in a study of beta chain features in type 1 diabetes. Libraries were prepared by immunoSEQ multiplex PCR; TCRdb keeps only in-frame clonotypes and omits some of them. The table lists under 850,000 clones, around an eighth of them singletons. The specimen was naive CD4+ T cells from blood. These receptors were collected from a man younger than 35 with type 1 diabetes. The CDR3 runs from the conserved cysteine through the conserved F or W. A D gene is named only where the DNA matches it firmly. Expanded clones get a size class; other rows say once, few or many, or leave the size out.

V gene,clone size,D gene,CDR3 length,J gene,CDR3 protein,CDR3 DNA
TRBV20-1,-,-,11,TRBJ2-7,CSARGPGEQYF,TGCAGTGCTAGGGGCCCGGGGGAGCAGTACTTC
TRBV19,-,-,16,TRBJ2-5,CASSIAGVAVRETQYF,TGTGCCAGTAGTATAGCTGGAGTGGCGGTGAGGGAGACCCAGTACTTC
TRBV11-2,-,TRBD1,18,TRBJ1-6,CASSFPGTGGESGSPLHF,TGTGCCAGCAGCTTCCCGGGGACAGGGGGCGAATCGGGTTCACCCCTCCACTTT
TRBV28,few,TRBD1,13,TRBJ1-1,CASSSGQGGEAFF,TGTGCCAGCAGCTCCGGACAGGGTGGTGAAGCTTTCTTT
TRBV6-6,-,TRBD1,12,TRBJ1-2,CASSPGGGGYTF,TGTGCCAGCAGTCCAGGGGGAGGTGGCTACACCTTC
TRBV2,-,-,12,TRBJ2-7,CASRPLSWEQYF,TGTGCCAGCAGGCCCCTCTCGTGGGAGCAGTACTTC
TRBV18,few,-,14,TRBJ1-1,CASSQQGFNTEAFF,TGTGCCAGCTCACAGCAGGGTTTCAACACTGAAGCTTTCTTT
TRBV7-9,few,-,14,TRBJ1-2,CASSWKGRPYGYTF,TGTGCCAGCAGCTGGAAGGGGAGACCCTATGGCTACACCTTC
TRBV19,-,-,15,TRBJ2-1,CASSIGGGADNEQFF,TGTGCCAGTAGTATCGGAGGGGGCGCCGACAATGAGCAGTTCTTC
TRBV7-9,-,-,12,TRBJ1-2,CASSALESGYTF,TGTGCCAGCAGCGCTCTCGAGAGCGGCTACACCTTC
TRBV29-1,few,-,12,TRBJ1-1,CSVRLHYTEAFF,TGCAGCGTACGGCTACACTACACTGAAGCTTTCTTT
TRBV6-5,-,-,14,TRBJ1-4,CASRRSGVVQKLFF,TGTGCCAGCAGGAGATCAGGGGTTGTCCAAAAACTGTTTTTT
TRBV30,-,-,13,TRBJ1-2,CAWTQQGWGGYTF,TGTGCCTGGACCCAGCAAGGGTGGGGTGGCTACACCTTC
TRBV5-4,-,-,16,TRBJ2-3,CASSLGRALSTDTQYF,TGTGCCAGCAGCTTGGGGCGGGCATTAAGCACAGATACGCAGTATTTT
TRBV30,-,-,11,TRBJ2-7,CAWSAPGEQYF,TGTGCCTGGAGTGCACCGGGCGAGCAGTACTTC
TRBV28,-,-,13,TRBJ2-3,CATGLGTTDTQYF,TGTGCCACGGGGTTGGGAACTACAGATACGCAGTATTTT
TRBV7-2,few,-,15,TRBJ1-1,CASSLVGDMNTEAFF,TGTGCCAGCAGCTTAGTCGGAGACATGAACACTGAAGCTTTCTTT
TRBV2,few,TRBD1,16,TRBJ1-2,CASSEGNRGSNYGYTF,TGTGCCAGCAGTGAGGGAAACAGGGGGTCTAACTATGGCTACACCTTC
TRBV6-5,-,-,11,TRBJ2-4,CASSYSGIQYF,TGTGCCAGCAGTTACTCGGGTATTCAGTACTTC
TRBV30,-,-,14,TRBJ2-5,CAWRVLGAGETQYF,TGTGCCTGGAGGGTACTGGGGGCGGGGGAGACCCAGTACTTC
TRBV15,few,-,16,TRBJ2-3,CATSRRGPGPPDTQYF,TGTGCCACCAGCCGACGGGGGCCAGGGCCCCCAGATACGCAGTATTTT
TRBV6-5,few,-,15,TRBJ1-5,CASSPGGVVDQPQHF,TGTGCCAGCAGCCCCGGAGGGGTGGTCGATCAGCCCCAGCATTTT
TRBV14,few,-,12,TRBJ1-5,CASSQAREPQHF,TGTGCCAGCAGCCAAGCCCGCGAGCCCCAGCATTTT
TRBV30,-,-,14,TRBJ1-1,CAWNPGVMNTEAFF,TGTGCCTGGAATCCAGGGGTGATGAACACTGAAGCTTTCTTT
TRBV7-9,few,-,12,TRBJ1-5,CASSLVNQPQHF,TGTGCCAGCAGCTTAGTCAATCAGCCCCAGCATTTT
TRBV6-4,-,-,14,TRBJ2-2,CASSDRPDTGELFF,TGTGCCAGCAGTGACAGACCTGACACCGGGGAGCTGTTTTTT
TRBV18,few,-,12,TRBJ1-5,CASSPPNQPQHF,TGTGCCAGCTCGCCCCCTAATCAGCCCCAGCATTTT
TRBV4-2,-,TRBD1,15,TRBJ2-7,CASSQPDREVYEQYF,TGTGCCAGCAGCCAACCGGACAGGGAGGTCTACGAGCAGTACTTC
TRBV5-4,-,-,15,TRBJ1-1,CASSSGSQGNTEAFF,TGTGCCAGCAGCTCCGGCTCACAGGGGAACACTGAAGCTTTCTTT
TRBV6-1,-,-,14,TRBJ1-5,CASSVVAGDQPQHF,TGTGCCAGCAGTGTTGTGGCAGGGGATCAGCCCCAGCATTTT
TRBV29-1,few,-,12,TRBJ1-2,CSGQGRDYGYTF,TGCAGCGGCCAGGGGCGAGACTATGGCTACACCTTC
TRBV7-9,-,-,11,TRBJ2-3,CASSQTDTQYF,TGTGCCAGCAGCCAAACAGATACGCAGTATTTT
TRBV9,-,-,17,TRBJ2-6,CASSAADGHSGANVLTF,TGTGCCAGCAGCGCGGCGGACGGCCACTCTGGGGCCAACGTCCTGACTTTC
TRBV13,-,-,15,TRBJ2-6,CASSLVGLGANVLTF,TGTGCCAGCAGCCTTGTTGGACTTGGGGCCAACGTCCTGACTTTC
TRBV27,-,TRBD1,15,TRBJ1-2,CASSLTDRVNYGYTF,TGTGCCAGCAGTTTAACGGACAGGGTTAACTATGGCTACACCTTC
TRBV7-9,-,-,17,TRBJ2-3,CASSPLAGSSSTDTQYF,TGTGCCAGCAGCCCCCTCGCGGGTAGCTCAAGCACAGATACGCAGTATTTT
TRBV7-7,-,-,13,TRBJ2-5,CASSLGIQETQYF,TGTGCCAGCAGCTTAGGGATTCAAGAGACCCAGTACTTC
TRBV5-1,-,-,16,TRBJ2-1,CASSLQGRIRDNEQFF,TGCGCCAGCAGCCTACAGGGTAGGATACGGGACAATGAGCAGTTCTTC
TRBV18,few,-,14,TRBJ1-2,CASSLRQWDYGYTF,TGTGCCAGCTCACTCCGACAGTGGGACTATGGCTACACCTTC
TRBV27,-,-,18,TRBJ1-5,CASSSFTDGWQGAQPQHF,TGTGCCAGCAGTTCTTTCACCGACGGATGGCAAGGAGCTCAGCCCCAGCATTTT
TRBV19,-,-,13,TRBJ1-5,CASSLAVFQPQHF,TGTGCCAGTAGTCTCGCGGTTTTTCAGCCCCAGCATTTT
TRBV11-2,few,TRBD1,13,TRBJ2-5,CASSLTGVETQYF,TGTGCCAGCAGCTTGACAGGGGTGGAGACCCAGTACTTC
TRBV2,-,-,13,TRBJ1-1,CASSVNINTEAFF,TGTGCCAGCAGTGTGAACATTAACACTGAAGCTTTCTTT
TRBV7-9,-,-,14,TRBJ1-6,CASSYQEANGPLHF,TGTGCCAGCAGCTACCAGGAGGCCAATGGGCCCCTCCACTTT
TRBV7-8,-,-,11,TRBJ1-1,CASSRLIEAFF,TGTGCCAGCAGCCGACTAATAGAAGCTTTCTTT
TRBV20-1,-,-,10,TRBJ2-3,CSARSDTQYF,TGCAGTGCTAGGTCCGATACGCAGTATTTT